The 26 T cell receptor beta chains presented below share a single source sample, sequenced in a study of CD8 T cells in Susac syndrome. RNA in amounts of roughly 0.5 to 1 ug was reverse transcribed with random hexamers. TCRdb called the immunoSEQ multiplex PCR reads again in MiXCR, with one record for every CDR3 protein. This table has about 200,000 distinct CDR3 sequences, 90% to 95% appearing once. Sample: CD4+ T cells from PBMCs. These receptors were taken from a human donor with multiple sclerosis.

The chain combines TRBV29-1 with TRBJ2-3; unclear D gene. Trimming left V 4 bases short and J 2 bases short, with 4 bases between. There are 11 residues in the CDR3. The germline gives CDR1 SQVTM, CDR2 ANQGSEA. The CDR3 DNA reads as TGCAGCGTTGCCACCACAGATACGCAGTATTTT. It codes for CSVATTDTQYF.

CDR3 DNA sequence: TGCGCCAGCAGCTTGGTTCGTTACGGGAGCGAGCAGTACTTC. This codes for CASSLVRYGSEQYF. The rearrangement joins TRBV5-1 to TRBJ2-7; tentative D call: TRBD2 (6 bases). The CDR3 is 14 amino acids. Trimming took off 0 bases at V and 6 bases at J, with 13 bases between the two ends. The germline gives CDR1 SGHRS, CDR2 YFSETQ. Combining the CDR3 with reference TRBV5-1 and TRBJ2-7 gives the whole variable domain KAGVTQTPRYLIKTRGQQVTLSCSPISGHRSVSWYQQTPGQGLQFLFEYFSETQRNKGNFPGRFSGRQFSNSRSEMNVSTLELGDSALYLCASSLVRYGSEQYFGPGTRLTVT.

The gene calls are TRBV5-4 and TRBJ2-3, with 7 bases fitting TRBD1. The CDR3 sequence is 13 residues long. Germline V CDR1 and CDR2: SGHNT, YYREEE (reference sequence). The ends lost 7 bases at V and 0 bases at J; junction bases unmatched: 2. This chain's CDR3 is CASQTGSTDTQYF. The CDR3, as DNA: TGTGCCAGCCAGACAGGGAGCACAGATACGCAGTATTTT.

The genes are TRBV3-1 and TRBJ2-2, with D unclear. Deletions cut 0 bases from V and 7 bases from J, with 6 bases between. Germline values: CDR1 LGHDT, CDR2 YNNKEL (reference sequence). The CDR3 sequence is 13 residues long. The CDR3 DNA is TGTGCCAGCAGCCAAGAAAGGGACGGGGAGCTGTTTTTT. Its translation: CASSQERDGELFF.

This sequence joins TRBV27 and TRBJ1-2; D is undetermined. The germline V gene encodes CDR1 MNHEY and CDR2 SMNVEV (reference sequence). The CDR3 length is 16 residues. V was trimmed by 5 bases and J by 2 bases, leaving 18 bases between them. The CDR3 nucleotides are TGTGCCAGCAGTCCCGCCACAGCCCAACTGAACTATGGCTACACCTTC. Translation gives CASSPATAQLNYGYTF.

The rearrangement uses TRBV5-8 and TRBJ2-3; D is unclear. V was shortened by 9 bases and J by 0 bases, with 11 bases between the two germline ends. The CDR3 totals 13 residues. Germline CDR1 reads SGHTS; CDR2 reads YDEGEE. The CDR3 DNA reads TGTGCCACCCGGAGTACTAGCACAGATACGCAGTATTTT. Residues: CATRSTSTDTQYF. Full variable domain (rest looked up from reference TRBV5-8 and TRBJ2-3): EAGVTQSPTHLIKTRGQQATLRCSPISGHTSVYWYQQALGLGLQFLLWYDEGEERNRGNFPPRFSGRQFPNYSSELNVNALELEDSALYLCATRSTSTDTQYFGPGTRLTVL.

This chain connects TRBV18 to TRBJ1-6; D not resolved. This CDR3 is built from 15 residues. V dropped 4 bases and J dropped 9 bases, with 16 bases sitting between them. CDR1 KGHSH and CDR2 LQKENI come from the germline V gene. CDR3 amino acids: CASSHDQNPGSPLHF. The CDR3 nucleotides read TGTGCCAGCTCACATGACCAAAATCCGGGTTCACCCCTCCACTTT.

The chain uses TRBV20-1 and TRBJ2-7; possibly TRBD1 for D (6 bases). The CDR3 has 15 amino acids. V was pared by 4 bases and J by 3 bases, with 19 bases between. Germline V gene data show CDR1 as DFQATT and CDR2 as SNEGSKA (reference sequence). The CDR3 DNA reads as TGCAGTGCTACCGAGCGGTTAGGGGGTATCTACGAGCAGTACTTC. Amino acids: CSATERLGGIYEQYF.

The chain's CDR3 is CSAPQSSTDTQYF. CDR3 nucleotide sequence: TGCAGCGCCCCCCAGTCTAGCACAGATACGCAGTATTTT. This chain links TRBV29-1 with TRBJ2-3; no clear D gene. Trimming took 7 bases from V and 0 from J, leaving 11 bases between them. The CDR3 has 13 residues. CDR1 is SQVTM, CDR2 ANQGSEA, per germline.

Regarding this clonotype: A junction end diverges from the germline sequence, so it may reflect a read error. CDR3: CAASGPRDGTTDTQYF. The CDR3 nucleotides are TGTGCCGCCAGCGGACCCCGGGACGGAACCACAGATACGCAGTATTTT. The chain recombines TRBV24-1 with TRBJ2-3; D tentatively reads TRBD1 or TRBD2 (5 bases each). Germline-derived CDR1 and CDR2 are KGHDR and SFDVKD. This CDR3 is built from 16 residues.

This sequence joins TRBV3-1 and TRBJ2-1; the D is unclear. The germline CDR1 and CDR2 sequences are LGHDT and YNNKEL (reference sequence). The V and J ends lost 1 base and 8 bases respectively, with 3 bases between them. The CDR3 is 11 residues long. The CDR3, as DNA: TGTGCCAGCAGCCAAGCCCATGAGCAGTTCTTC. It specifies CASSQAHEQFF.

V is TRBV5-6 and J is TRBJ1-6; no clear D. The CDR3 sequence is 12 residues long. CDR1 is SGHDT and CDR2 is YYEEEE in the germline V gene. V was pared by 0 bases and J by 9 bases, with 4 bases between. The CDR3 DNA follows: TGTGCCAGCAGCTTGGAAGTTTCACCCCTCCACTTT. Its protein product is CASSLEVSPLHF.

The V call is TRBV3-1, the J call TRBJ2-1; possible D gene TRBD2, 6 bases. V was shortened by 4 bases and J by 3 bases, with 7 bases between the two germline ends. Germline V gene sequence: CDR1 LGHDT, CDR2 YNNKEL (reference sequence). The CDR3 totals 13 residues. The CDR3 nucleotides read TGTGCCAGCAGCCTCGGGGGCTACAATGAGCAGTTCTTC. Its protein product is CASSLGGYNEQFF.

The genes are TRBV7-9 and TRBJ2-1, with D possibly matching TRBD1 (6 bases). V lost 7 bases, J lost 0 bases, and 10 bases lay in between. CDR1 and CDR2 from the germline V gene are SEHNR and FQNEAQ (reference sequence). The CDR3 runs to 14 residues. CDR3 in DNA: TGTGCCAGCATTGAACAGGGCTCCTACAATGAGCAGTTCTTC. This sequence encodes CASIEQGSYNEQFF.

The CDR3 region is CASTLTGGEQYF. The CDR3 DNA sequence: TGTGCCAGCACCCTCACGGGAGGGGAGCAGTACTTC. The rearrangement uses TRBV12-3 or TRBV12-4 and TRBJ2-7, with TRBD2 identical over 8 bases. This CDR3 contains 12 residues. The ends lost 7 bases at V and 7 bases at J; junction bases unmatched: 6.

The rearrangement joins TRBV20-1 to TRBJ2-1; D ambiguous. V was clipped by 5 bases and J by 3 bases, with 11 bases between them. The CDR3 has 13 residues. CDR1 DFQATT and CDR2 SNEGSKA come from the germline V gene (reference sequence). CDR3 nucleotide sequence: TGCAGTGCTCGTCAGGACCGCTACAATGAGCAGTTCTTC. Residues: CSARQDRYNEQFF.

This clonotype has just one count. The genes are TRBV24-1 and TRBJ2-3, with TRBD1 as a possible D gene (6 bases). Deletions cut 5 bases from V and 4 bases from J, with 15 bases between. The CDR3 contains 15 residues. Germline CDR1 is KGHDR and CDR2 is SFDVKD. The CDR3 DNA is TGTGCCACCAGTGTGGCCAGGGGCGCCGCAGATACGCAGTATTTT. Its protein is CATSVARGAADTQYF.

CDR3 DNA: TGTGCCACCAGTTCTTATACAGGGCAAGAGACCCAGTACTTC. Translating gives CATSSYTGQETQYF. The rearrangement joins TRBV24-1 to TRBJ2-5; D perhaps matches TRBD1 (6 bases). Between the trimmed V and J ends, which lost 6 bases and 2 bases, there was a span of 12 bases. This CDR3 region has 14 residues. The germline CDR1 and CDR2 sequences are KGHDR and SFDVKD.

This chain uses TRBV9 with TRBJ2-1; TRBD1 is a possible D gene (5 bases). The length of the CDR3 is 14 residues. The germline V gene encodes CDR1 SGDLS and CDR2 YYNGEE. Trimming stripped 7 bases from V and 0 bases from J, with 11 bases between. The CDR3 region is CASAQGSSYNEQFF. CDR3 DNA sequence: TGTGCCAGCGCCCAGGGTAGCTCCTACAATGAGCAGTTCTTC.

This chain uses TRBV6-1 with TRBJ1-2; D gene ambiguous. The germline V and J ends were trimmed by 4 bases and 1 base, with 13 bases remaining between them. The CDR3 has 15 amino acids. Germline CDR1 MNHNS, CDR2 SASEGT. CDR3 region: CASSGSRTVNYGYTF. For the CDR3, the DNA is TGTGCCAGCAGTGGGTCCCGGACGGTTAACTATGGCTACACCTTC.

The chain carries TRBV19 and TRBJ1-5; 7 bases align to TRBD1. V dropped 5 bases and J dropped 5; count of bases not matched to a gene: 12. CDR3 length: 16 amino acids. In germline, CDR1 is LNHDA, CDR2 SQIVND (reference sequence). The CDR3 DNA reads TGTGCCAGTAGTTTGTCGGGGACAGTAAGAGATCAGCCCCAGCATTTT. Translated: CASSLSGTVRDQPQHF.

This rearrangement joins TRBV7-2 to TRBJ1-1; D ambiguous. Trimming took off 1 base at V and 2 bases at J, with 8 bases between the two ends. CDR1 SGHTA and CDR2 FQGNSA come from the germline V gene. This CDR3 spans 14 amino acids. In DNA, the CDR3 is TGTGCCAGCAGCTTAGACCACCTTAACACTGAAGCTTTCTTT. It specifies CASSLDHLNTEAFF.

The CDR3 nucleotides are TGTGCCAGCGCAAGGGGGAACTATGATGGCTACACCTTC. It specifies CASARGNYDGYTF. This rearrangement joins TRBV3-1 to TRBJ1-2; a weak D match, TRBD1 (6 bases). This CDR3 contains 13 residues. Trimming removed 8 bases from V and 6 bases from J, with 16 bases in between. CDR1 and CDR2 from the germline V gene are LGHDT and YNNKEL (reference sequence).

This chain links TRBV12-3 or TRBV12-4 with TRBJ2-7; 7 nucleotides agree with TRBD1. V lost 6 bases and J lost 5; bases outside the gene matches: 10. The CDR3 runs to 14 residues. DNA of the CDR3: TGTGCCAGCAGCAATCAAGGGGGCTGGGACGAGCAGTACTTC. The encoded protein is CASSNQGGWDEQYF.

The CDR3 is CAWGTGAVRAFF. The DNA for the CDR3 is TGTGCCTGGGGGACAGGGGCAGTCAGAGCTTTCTTT. The chain combines TRBV30 with TRBJ1-1; 10 bases line up with TRBD1. Germline V lookup: CDR1 GTSNPN, CDR2 SVGIG (reference sequence). This CDR3 has 12 amino acids. The V gene end was trimmed by 5 bases and the J gene end by 10 bases; junction bases not matched to a gene: 7.

The chain uses TRBV7-3 and TRBJ2-1, with D perhaps matching TRBD1 (5 bases). This CDR3 has 16 amino acids. Trimming shortened V by 5 bases and J by 4 bases, and 18 bases separated the two germline ends. The germline gives CDR1 SGHTA, CDR2 FQGTGA. Here the CDR3 DNA reads TGTGCCAGCAGCCCTCGTCAGGGCGACTTTTACAATGAGCAGTTCTTC. This encodes CASSPRQGDFYNEQFF.